This TCR beta chain stems from a study of shared clonotypes between healthy human individuals. Some clones are missing from TCRdb's copy, which holds only in-frame ones; the method was immunoSEQ multiplex PCR. Seen here are hundreds of thousands of clones, around 72% observed once, and the top ten hold under 13%. V lost 6 bases to trimming and J lost 0 bases, with 11 bases between them. CDR1 and CDR2 from the germline V gene are MNHNS and SASEGT. The CDR3 extends over 14 amino acids. Sequencing was done on a sample of memory CD4+ T cells sorted from blood. Sample subset: CD45RA-negative fraction. The source of this sequence is a man younger than 45 in good health. The chain carries TRBV6-1 and TRBJ1-1; D not certain. CDR3 bases: TGTGCCAGCAGCCTAGAAACATTGAACACTGAAGCTTTCTTT. As protein: CASSLETLNTEAFF.